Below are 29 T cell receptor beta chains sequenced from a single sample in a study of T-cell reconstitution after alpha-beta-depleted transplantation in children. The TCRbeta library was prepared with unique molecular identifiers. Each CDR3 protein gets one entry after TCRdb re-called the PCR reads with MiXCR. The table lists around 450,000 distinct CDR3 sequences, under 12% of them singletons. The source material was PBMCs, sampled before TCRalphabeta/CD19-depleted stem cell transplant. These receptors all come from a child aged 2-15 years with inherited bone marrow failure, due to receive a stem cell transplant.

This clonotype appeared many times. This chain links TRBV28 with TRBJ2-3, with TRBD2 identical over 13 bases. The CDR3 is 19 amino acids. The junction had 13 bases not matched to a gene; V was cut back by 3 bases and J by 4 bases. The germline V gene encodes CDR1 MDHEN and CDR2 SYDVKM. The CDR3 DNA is TGTGCCAGCAGTTTCTGGACTAGCGGGGGTGAGGGACGGGCAGATACGCAGTATTTT. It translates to CASSFWTSGGEGRADTQYF.

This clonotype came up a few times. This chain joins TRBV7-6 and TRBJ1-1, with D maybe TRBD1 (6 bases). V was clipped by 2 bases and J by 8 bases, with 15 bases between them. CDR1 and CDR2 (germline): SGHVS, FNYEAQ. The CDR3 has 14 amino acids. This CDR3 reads CASSLLDRGAEAFF. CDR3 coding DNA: TGTGCCAGCAGCTTATTGGATCGGGGGGCCGAAGCTTTCTTT. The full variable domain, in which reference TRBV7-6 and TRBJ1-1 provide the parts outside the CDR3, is GAGVSQSPRYKVTKRGQDVALRCDPISGHVSLYWYRQALGQGPEFLTYFNYEAQQDKSGLPNDRFSAERPEGSISTLTIQRTEQRDSAMYRCASSLLDRGAEAFFGQGTRLTVV.

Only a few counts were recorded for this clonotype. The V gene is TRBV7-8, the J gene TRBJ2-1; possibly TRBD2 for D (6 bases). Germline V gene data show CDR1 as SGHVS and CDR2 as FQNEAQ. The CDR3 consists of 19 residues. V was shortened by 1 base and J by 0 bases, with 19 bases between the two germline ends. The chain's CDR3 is CASSLGFGGLDRSYNEQFF. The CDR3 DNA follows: TGTGCCAGCAGCTTAGGTTTCGGAGGGCTAGACCGCTCCTACAATGAGCAGTTCTTC.

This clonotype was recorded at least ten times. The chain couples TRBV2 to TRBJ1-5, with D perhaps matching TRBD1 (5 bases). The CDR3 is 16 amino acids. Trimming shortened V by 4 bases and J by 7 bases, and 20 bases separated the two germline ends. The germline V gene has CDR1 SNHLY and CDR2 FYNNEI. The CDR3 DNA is TGTGCCAGCAGTGGTTTTTTAATGTTGGGGCGGCAGCCCCAGCATTTT. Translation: CASSGFLMLGRQPQHF. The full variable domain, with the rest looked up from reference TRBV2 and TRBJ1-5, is EPEVTQTPSHQVTQMGQEVILRCVPISNHLYFYWYRQILGQKVEFLVSFYNNEISEKSEIFDDQFSVERPDGSNFTLKIRSTKLEDSAMYFCASSGFLMLGRQPQHFGDGTRLSIL.

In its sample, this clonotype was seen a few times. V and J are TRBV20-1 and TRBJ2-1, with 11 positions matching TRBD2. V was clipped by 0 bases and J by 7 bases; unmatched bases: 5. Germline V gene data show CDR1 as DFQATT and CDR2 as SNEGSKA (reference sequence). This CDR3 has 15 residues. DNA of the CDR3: TGCAGTGCTAGAGACCCTAGCGGGAGGAGAAATGAGCAGTTCTTC. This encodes CSARDPSGRRNEQFF.

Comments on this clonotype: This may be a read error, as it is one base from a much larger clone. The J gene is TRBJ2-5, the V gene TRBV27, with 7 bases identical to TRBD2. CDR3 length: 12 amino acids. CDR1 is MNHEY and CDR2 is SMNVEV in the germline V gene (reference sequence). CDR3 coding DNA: TGTGCCAGCAGTTCGCTGGGGGGGTCCGAGAACTTC. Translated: CASSSLGGSENF.

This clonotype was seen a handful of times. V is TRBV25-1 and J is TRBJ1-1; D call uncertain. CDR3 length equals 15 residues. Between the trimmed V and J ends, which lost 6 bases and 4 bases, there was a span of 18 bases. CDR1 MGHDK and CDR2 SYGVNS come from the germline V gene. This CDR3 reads CASSPTGFSGTEAFF. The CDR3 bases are TGTGCCAGCAGCCCAACGGGCTTTAGTGGCACTGAAGCTTTCTTT.

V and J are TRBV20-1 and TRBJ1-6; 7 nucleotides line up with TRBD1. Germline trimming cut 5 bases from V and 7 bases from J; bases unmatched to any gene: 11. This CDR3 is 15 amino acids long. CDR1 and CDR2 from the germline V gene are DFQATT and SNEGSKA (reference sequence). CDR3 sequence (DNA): TGCAGTGCTCGATCCGGGACAGCCGTGAATTCACCCCTCCACTTT. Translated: CSARSGTAVNSPLHF.

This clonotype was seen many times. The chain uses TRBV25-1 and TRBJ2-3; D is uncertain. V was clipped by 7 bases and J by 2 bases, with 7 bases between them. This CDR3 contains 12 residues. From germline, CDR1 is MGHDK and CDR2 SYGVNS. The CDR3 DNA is TGTGCCAGCACCCAGCCCACAGATACGCAGTATTTT. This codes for CASTQPTDTQYF.

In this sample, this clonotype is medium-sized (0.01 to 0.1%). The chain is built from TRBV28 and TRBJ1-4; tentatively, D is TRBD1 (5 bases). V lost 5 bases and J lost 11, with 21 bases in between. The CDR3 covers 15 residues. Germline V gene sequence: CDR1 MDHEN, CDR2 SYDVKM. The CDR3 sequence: CASSLARDPLGKLFF. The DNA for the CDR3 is TGTGCCAGCAGTCTTGCACGGGACCCACTAGGGAAACTGTTTTTT.

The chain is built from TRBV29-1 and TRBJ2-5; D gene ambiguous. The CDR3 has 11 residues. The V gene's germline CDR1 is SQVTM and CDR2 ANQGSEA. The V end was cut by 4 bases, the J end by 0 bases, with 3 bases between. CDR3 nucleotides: TGCAGCGTTGCCCACCAAGAGACCCAGTACTTC. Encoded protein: CSVAHQETQYF.

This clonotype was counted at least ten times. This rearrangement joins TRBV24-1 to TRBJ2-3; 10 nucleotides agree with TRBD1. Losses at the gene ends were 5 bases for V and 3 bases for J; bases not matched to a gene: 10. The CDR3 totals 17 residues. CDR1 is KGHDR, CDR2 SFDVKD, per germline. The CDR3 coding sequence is TGTGCCACCAGTGCTCTGACAGGGGGCGCGGAGACAGATACGCAGTATTTT. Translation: CATSALTGGAETDTQYF.

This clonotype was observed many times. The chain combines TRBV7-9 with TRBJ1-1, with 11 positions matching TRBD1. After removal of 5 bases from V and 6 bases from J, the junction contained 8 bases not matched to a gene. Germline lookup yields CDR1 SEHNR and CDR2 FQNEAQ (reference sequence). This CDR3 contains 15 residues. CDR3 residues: CASSDRDRGEAEAFF. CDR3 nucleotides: TGTGCCAGCAGCGACCGGGACAGGGGGGAGGCTGAAGCTTTCTTT.

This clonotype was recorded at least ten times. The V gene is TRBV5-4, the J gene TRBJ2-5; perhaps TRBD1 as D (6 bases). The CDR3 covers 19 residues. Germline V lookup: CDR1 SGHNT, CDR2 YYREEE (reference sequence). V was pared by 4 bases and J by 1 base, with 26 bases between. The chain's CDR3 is CASSQRQVEGTGFQETQYF. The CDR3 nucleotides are TGTGCCAGCAGCCAGCGCCAAGTTGAGGGCACAGGGTTCCAAGAGACCCAGTACTTC.

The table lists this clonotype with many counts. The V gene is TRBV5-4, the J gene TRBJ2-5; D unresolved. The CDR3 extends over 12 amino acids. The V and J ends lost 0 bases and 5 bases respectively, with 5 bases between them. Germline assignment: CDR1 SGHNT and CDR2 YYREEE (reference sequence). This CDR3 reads CASSLDLETQYF. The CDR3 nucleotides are TGTGCCAGCAGCTTGGACCTCGAGACCCAGTACTTC.

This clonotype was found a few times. The CDR3 sequence: CASSQSMGGDDAKNIQYF. The CDR3 nucleotides are TGTGCCAGCAGCCAATCGATGGGAGGGGACGATGCCAAAAACATTCAGTACTTC. The V and J genes are TRBV16 and TRBJ2-4; 7 bases match TRBD2. The CDR3 is 18 residues long. In germline, CDR1 is KGHSY, CDR2 FQNENV. J lost 1 base, V lost 0 bases, and 9 bases had no gene match.

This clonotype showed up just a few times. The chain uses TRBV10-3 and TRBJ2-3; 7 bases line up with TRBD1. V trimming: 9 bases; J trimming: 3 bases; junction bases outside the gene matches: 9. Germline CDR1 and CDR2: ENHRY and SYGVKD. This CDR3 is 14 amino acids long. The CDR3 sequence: CAMADRAKTDTQYF. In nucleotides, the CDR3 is TGTGCCATGGCCGACAGGGCGAAGACAGATACGCAGTATTTT.

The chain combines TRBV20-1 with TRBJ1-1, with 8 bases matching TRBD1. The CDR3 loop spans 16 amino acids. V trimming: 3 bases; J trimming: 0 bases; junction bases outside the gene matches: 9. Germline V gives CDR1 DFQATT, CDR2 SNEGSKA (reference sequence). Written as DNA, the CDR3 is TGCAGTGCTAGCGTTGGACAGGGACCATTGAACACTGAAGCTTTCTTT. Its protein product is CSASVGQGPLNTEAFF.

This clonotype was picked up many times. The CDR3 DNA reads as TGCAGTGCTACACAGGGGGCGACCACTGAAGCTTTCTTT. Its translation is CSATQGATTEAFF. V usage is TRBV20-1 and J usage is TRBJ1-1, with 9 nucleotides matching TRBD1. V shed 4 bases and J 4 bases; nucleotides not matched to a gene: 4. This CDR3 is 13 amino acids long. Looked up from germline, CDR1 is DFQATT and CDR2 is SNEGSKA (reference sequence).

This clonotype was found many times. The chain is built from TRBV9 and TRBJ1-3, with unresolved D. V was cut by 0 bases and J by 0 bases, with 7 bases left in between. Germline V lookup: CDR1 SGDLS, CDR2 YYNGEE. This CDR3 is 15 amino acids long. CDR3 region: CASSVDILSGNTIYF. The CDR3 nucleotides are TGTGCCAGCAGCGTAGACATCCTCTCTGGAAACACCATATATTTT.

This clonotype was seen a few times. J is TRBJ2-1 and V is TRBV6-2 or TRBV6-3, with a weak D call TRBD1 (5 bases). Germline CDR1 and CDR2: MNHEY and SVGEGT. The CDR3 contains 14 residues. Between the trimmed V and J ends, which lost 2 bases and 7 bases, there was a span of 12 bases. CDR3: CASSYRGARNEQFF. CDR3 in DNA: TGTGCCAGCAGTTACAGGGGCGCCAGGAATGAGCAGTTCTTC.

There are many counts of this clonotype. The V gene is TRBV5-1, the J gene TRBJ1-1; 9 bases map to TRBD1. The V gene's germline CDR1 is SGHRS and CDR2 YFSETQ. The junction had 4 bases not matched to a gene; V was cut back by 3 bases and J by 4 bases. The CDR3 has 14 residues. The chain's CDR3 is CASSWGTGSTEAFF. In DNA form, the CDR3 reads TGCGCCAGCAGCTGGGGGACAGGGAGCACTGAAGCTTTCTTT.

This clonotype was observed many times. CDR3 nucleotide sequence: TGCGCCAGCAGCTTGGACAGTACCTACAATGAGCAGTTCTTC. This codes for CASSLDSTYNEQFF. This chain uses TRBV5-1 with TRBJ2-1; D remains ambiguous. V gave up 0 bases and J gave up 2 bases, with 6 bases separating them. The germline CDR1 and CDR2 sequences are SGHRS and YFSETQ. The CDR3 is 14 residues long.

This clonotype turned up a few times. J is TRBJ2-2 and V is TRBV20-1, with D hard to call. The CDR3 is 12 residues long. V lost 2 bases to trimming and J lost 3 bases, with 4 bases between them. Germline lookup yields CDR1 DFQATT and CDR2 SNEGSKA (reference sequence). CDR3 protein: CSARSYTGELFF. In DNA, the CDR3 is TGCAGTGCTAGATCCTACACCGGGGAGCTGTTTTTT.

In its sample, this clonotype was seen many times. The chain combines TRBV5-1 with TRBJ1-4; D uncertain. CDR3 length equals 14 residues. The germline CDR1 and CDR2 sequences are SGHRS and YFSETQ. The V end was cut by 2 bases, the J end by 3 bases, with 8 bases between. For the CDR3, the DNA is TGCGCCAGCAGCTTAATTTCCCCTAATGAAAAACTGTTTTTT. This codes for CASSLISPNEKLFF.

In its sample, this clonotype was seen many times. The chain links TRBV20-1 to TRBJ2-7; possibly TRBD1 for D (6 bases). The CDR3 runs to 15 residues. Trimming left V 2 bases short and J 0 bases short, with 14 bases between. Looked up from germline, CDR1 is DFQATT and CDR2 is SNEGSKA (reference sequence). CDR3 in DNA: TGCAGTGCTAGACAGGGGATGGCCTTCTCCTACGAGCAGTACTTC. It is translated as CSARQGMAFSYEQYF.

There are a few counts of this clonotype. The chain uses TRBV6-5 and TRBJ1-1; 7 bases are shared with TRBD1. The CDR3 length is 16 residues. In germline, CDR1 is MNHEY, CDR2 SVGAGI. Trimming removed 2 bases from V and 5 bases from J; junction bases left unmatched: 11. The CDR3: CASSYPYRDRETEAFF. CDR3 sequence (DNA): TGTGCCAGCAGTTACCCATATAGGGACAGAGAGACTGAAGCTTTCTTT.

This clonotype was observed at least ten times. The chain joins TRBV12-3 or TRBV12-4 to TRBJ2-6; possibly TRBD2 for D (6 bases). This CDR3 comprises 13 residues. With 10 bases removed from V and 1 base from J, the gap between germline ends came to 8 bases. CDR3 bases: TGTGCCACCCGGGGGTCTGGGGCCAACGTCCTGACTTTC. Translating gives CATRGSGANVLTF.

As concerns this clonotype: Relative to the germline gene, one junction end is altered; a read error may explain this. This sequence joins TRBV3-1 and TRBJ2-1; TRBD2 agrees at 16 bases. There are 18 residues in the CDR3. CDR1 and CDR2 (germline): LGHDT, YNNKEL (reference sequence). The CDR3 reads CARSGGTSGRAIYNEQFF. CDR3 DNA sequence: TGTGCCCGCAGTGGTGGGACTAGCGGGAGGGCAATCTACAATGAGCAGTTCTTC.